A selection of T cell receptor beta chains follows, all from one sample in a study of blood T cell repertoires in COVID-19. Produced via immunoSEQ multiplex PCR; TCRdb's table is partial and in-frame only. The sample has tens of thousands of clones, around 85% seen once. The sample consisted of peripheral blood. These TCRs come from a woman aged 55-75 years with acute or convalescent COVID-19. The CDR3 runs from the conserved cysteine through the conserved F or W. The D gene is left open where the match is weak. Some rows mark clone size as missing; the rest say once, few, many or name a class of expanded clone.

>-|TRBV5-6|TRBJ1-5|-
TGTGCCAGCAGCCCTTACATACCTTCGACAGGATTCAGCAATCAGCCCCAGCATTTT
CASSPYIPSTGFSNQPQHF
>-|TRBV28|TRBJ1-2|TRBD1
TGTGCCAGCAAACCCCCCGGACAGGGGTCTAACTATGGCTACACCTTC
CASKPPGQGSNYGYTF
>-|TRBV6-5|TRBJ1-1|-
TGTGCCAGCAGTCGTGTCCCGTCCGGGAACACTGAAGCTTTCTTT
CASSRVPSGNTEAFF
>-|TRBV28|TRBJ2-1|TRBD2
TGTGCCAGCAGTTCGGGGGGACTAGCGGCCTACAATGAGCAGTTCTTC
CASSSGGLAAYNEQFF
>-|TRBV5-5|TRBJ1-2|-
TGTGCCAGCAGCTTGGGTGGCAGAGACTCCTATGGCTACACCTTC
CASSLGGRDSYGYTF
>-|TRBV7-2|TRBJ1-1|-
TGTGCCAGCAGCTCCGAATCCCTGGCAGGGAACACTGAAGCTTTCTTT
CASSSESLAGNTEAFF
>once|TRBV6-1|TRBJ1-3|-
TGTGCCAGCAGAGAAGCCTCGACAGGCCAATCTGGAAACACCATATATTTT
CASREASTGQSGNTIYF
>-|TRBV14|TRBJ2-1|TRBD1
TGTGCCAGCAGCCTCGGACAGGGGGGGTACAATGAGCAGTTCTTC
CASSLGQGGYNEQFF
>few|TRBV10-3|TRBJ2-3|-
TGTGCCATCAGTGTGGAAGCGGATACGCAGTATTTT
CAISVEADTQYF
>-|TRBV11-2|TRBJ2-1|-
TGTGCCAGCAGCCTAGTGGTTGGAGAGTCAAAGTTCTTC
CASSLVVGESKFF
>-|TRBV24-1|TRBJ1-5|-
TGTGCCACGAGCCAATATAGCAATCAGCCCCAGCATTTT
CATSQYSNQPQHF
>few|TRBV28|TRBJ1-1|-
TGTGCCAGCAGGGGTACAGGGACAACTGAAGCTTTCTTT
CASRGTGTTEAFF
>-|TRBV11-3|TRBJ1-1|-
TGTGCCAGCAGCTTATCCAGACAGCATGAAGCTTTCTTT
CASSLSRQHEAFF
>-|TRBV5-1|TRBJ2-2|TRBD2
TGCGCCAGCAGCTTGGCCGGGAGGGGAGACACCGGGGAGCTGTTTTTT
CASSLAGRGDTGELFF
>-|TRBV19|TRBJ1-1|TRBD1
TGTGCCGCCCGACAGGGTCGGAACACTGAAGCTTTCTTT
CAARQGRNTEAFF
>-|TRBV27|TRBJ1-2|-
TGTGCCAGCAGTTTCGACAGGACTTCCATCTATGGCTACACCTTC
CASSFDRTSIYGYTF
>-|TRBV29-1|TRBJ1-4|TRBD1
TGCAGCGCCAGGACAGGGACTGCAACTAATGAAAAACTGTTTTTT
CSARTGTATNEKLFF
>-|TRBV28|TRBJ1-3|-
TGTGCCAGCGCTCTGGGGCGCACCATATATTTT
CASALGRTIYF
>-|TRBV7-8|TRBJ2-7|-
TGTGCCAGCAGTCTAAGGGGTCTCACCTACGAGCAGTACTTC
CASSLRGLTYEQYF
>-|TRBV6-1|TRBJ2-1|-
TGTGCCAGCAGTGAATTTTCGGTCGGTGAGCAGTTCTTC
CASSEFSVGEQFF